This passage covers 17 T cell receptor beta chains from one sample sequenced in a study of cytomegalovirus exposure and HLA in healthy donors. The primer mix had 60 Vbeta and 13 Jbeta primers. Data came from immunoSEQ multiplex PCR; TCRdb stores just in-frame clones and leaves some out. The data show about 130,000 clones, with roughly three quarters seen just once and around 3.2% held by the top ten. The specimen sequenced was PBMCs. These receptors came from a man aged 40-49 years in good health and CMV-seronegative.

With regard to this clone: It is likely a read error, because the conserved phenylalanine at the end of the CDR3 is missing. The DNA is omitted, as the CDR3 cannot be located on it reliably, and the CDR3 follows TCRdb's listing. The chain recombines TRBV19 with TRBJ2-3; the DNA was not used to check the table's D call, TRBD2. The length of the CDR3 is 12 amino acids, counting both ends. Germline-derived CDR1 and CDR2 are LNHDA and SQIVND (reference sequence). Here the CDR3 reads CASSIGAGNLYH.

The CDR3 sequence: CASTTDRSYEQYF. CDR3 nucleotides: TGTGCCAGCACTACGGACAGGTCCTACGAGCAGTACTTC. The J gene is TRBJ2-7, the V gene TRBV2, with 7 bases matching TRBD1. The CDR3 length is 13 residues. With V trimmed by 7 bases and J by 1 base, 4 bases remained unmatched. CDR1 and CDR2 from the germline V gene are SNHLY and FYNNEI.

The rearrangement links TRBV7-3 to TRBJ2-5; TRBD2 agrees at 7 bases. V trimming: 1 base; J trimming: 3 bases; junction bases outside the gene matches: 5. CDR3 length: 15 amino acids. CDR1 and CDR2 from the germline V gene are SGHTA and FQGTGA. The CDR3 nucleotides read TGTGCCAGCAGCTTAAATGGGCTAGCGGAAGAGACCCAGTACTTC. The encoded protein is CASSLNGLAEETQYF.

This clone has a handful of counts. The chain links TRBV9 to TRBJ2-6, with D possibly TRBD1 on 6 matching bases. Germline loops: CDR1 SGDLS, CDR2 YYNGEE. The CDR3 is 17 residues long. V lost 3 bases and J lost 2, with 15 bases in between. The CDR3 region has the DNA TGTGCCAGCAGCGCCCTGACAGGTTTTGCTGGGGCCAACGTCCTGACTTTC. As protein: CASSALTGFAGANVLTF.

Ten or more counts support this clone. The chain couples TRBV21-1 to TRBJ2-1; the table's D gene call, TRBD2, was not cross checked with the DNA. TRBV21-1 is classified as a pseudogene. The length of the CDR3 is 15 residues. CDR3 region: CASRTKGGRRNEQFF. The CDR3 region has the DNA TGTGCCAGCAGAACCAAAGGCGGGAGGAGGAATGAGCAGTTCTTC.

The rearrangement uses TRBV4-3 and TRBJ2-5, with D maybe TRBD2 (6 bases). Trimming shortened V by 3 bases and J by 5 bases, and 19 bases separated the two germline ends. Germline lookup yields CDR1 LGHNA and CDR2 YSLEER. The CDR3 totals 16 residues. The chain's CDR3 is CASSQALGGWGETQYF. The CDR3 coding sequence is TGCGCCAGCAGCCAGGCTCTGGGAGGTTGGGGGGAGACCCAGTACTTC.

The rearrangement joins TRBV7-3 to TRBJ1-1; TRBD1 might be the D (5 bases). Per germline, CDR1 SGHTA and CDR2 FQGTGA. This CDR3 comprises 14 residues. Trimming left V 2 bases short and J 7 bases short, with 14 bases between. CDR3 loop: CASSLGAWRDEAFF. The CDR3 bases are TGTGCCAGCAGCTTAGGGGCTTGGAGAGATGAAGCTTTCTTT. The full variable domain, rest sourced from reference TRBV7-3 and TRBJ1-1, is GAGVSQTPSNKVTEKGKYVELRCDPISGHTALYWYRQSLGQGPEFLIYFQGTGAADDSGLPNDRFFAVRPEGSVSTLKIQRTERGDSAVYLCASSLGAWRDEAFFGQGTRLTVV.

The chain has TRBV7-3 and TRBJ2-2; 9 bases map to TRBD2. CDR1 SGHTA and CDR2 FQGTGA come from the germline V gene. The CDR3 is 18 amino acids. With V trimmed by 2 bases and J by 5 bases, 12 bases remained unmatched. The CDR3 nucleotides read TGTGCCAGCAGCTTAGACCGGGGCGGGAGGGCCCAAACCGGGGAGCTGTTTTTT. It codes for CASSLDRGGRAQTGELFF.

The chain carries TRBV15 and TRBJ2-1, with 9 bases lining up with TRBD1. CDR3 size: 14 residues. The J segment lost 9 bases and the V segment lost 5 bases, leaving 8 bases of the junction unmatched. The germline V gene encodes CDR1 LNHNV and CDR2 YYDKDF (reference sequence). CDR3 protein: CATSGSQGAREQFF. CDR3 sequence (DNA): TGTGCCACCAGCGGTTCACAGGGGGCACGTGAGCAGTTCTTC.

V and J are TRBV6-6 and TRBJ1-6; 7 bases map to TRBD1. J lost 10 bases, V lost 5 bases, and 11 bases had no gene match. Germline V gives CDR1 MNHNY, CDR2 SVGAGI (reference sequence). This CDR3 comprises 15 residues. The DNA of the CDR3 is TGTGCCAGCAGTAGCACAGGGGTAGGAGGATCACCCCTCCACTTT. Amino acids: CASSSTGVGGSPLHF.

The CDR3 DNA reads as TGTGCCAGCAGTTCCGACCTACCGGGACTAGCGGGAGACGAGCAGTTCTTC. This sequence encodes CASSSDLPGLAGDEQFF. J is TRBJ2-1 and V is TRBV28; 14 nucleotides match TRBD2. The CDR3 length is 17 residues. CDR1 is MDHEN and CDR2 is SYDVKM in the germline V gene. The V segment lost 4 bases and the J segment 10 bases; nucleotides outside the gene matches: 12.

The chain joins TRBV7-9 to TRBJ2-1; 10 nucleotides match TRBD2. CDR1 is SEHNR, CDR2 FQNEAQ, per germline (reference sequence). Trimming cost V 5 bases and J 3 bases; bases outside gene matches: 7. CDR3 length equals 16 residues. CDR3 sequence reads: CASSQYLAGDYNEQFF. CDR3 DNA sequence: TGTGCCAGCAGCCAATATCTAGCGGGAGACTACAATGAGCAGTTCTTC.

The rearrangement uses TRBV4-2 and TRBJ2-2; 10 nucleotides match TRBD1. CDR1 and CDR2 from the germline V gene are LGHNA and YNFKEQ. The J segment lost 0 bases and the V segment lost 3 bases, leaving 4 bases of the junction unmatched. The CDR3 has 17 amino acids. CDR3 residues: CASSHGTGDPNTGELFF. The CDR3 nucleotides are TGTGCCAGCAGCCACGGGACAGGGGACCCGAACACCGGGGAGCTGTTTTTT.

The rearrangement uses TRBV9 and TRBJ2-1, with D tentatively TRBD2 (5 bases). Germline V lookup: CDR1 SGDLS, CDR2 YYNGEE. With 4 bases removed from V and 9 bases from J, the gap between germline ends came to 23 bases. There are 16 residues in the CDR3. This CDR3 is CASSPAAHQLAGEQFF. The CDR3 DNA reads TGTGCCAGCAGCCCCGCGGCCCACCAGCTCGCGGGTGAGCAGTTCTTC.

In DNA, the CDR3 is TGTGCCAGCAGCGTAGTGCAAGAGGAGAATGAGCAGTTCTTC. Protein: CASSVVQEENEQFF. The rearrangement links TRBV9 to TRBJ2-1; no definite D call. Germline V CDR1 and CDR2: SGDLS, YYNGEE. The CDR3 spans 14 residues. Trimming stripped 0 bases from V and 7 bases from J, with 11 bases between.

This clone was recorded a few times. The chain is built from TRBV6-6 and TRBJ2-3; the D gene is possibly TRBD2 (6 bases). The CDR3 covers 14 residues. The germline V gene encodes CDR1 MNHNY and CDR2 SVGAGI (reference sequence). The V end lost 4 bases, the J end lost 6 bases, and 14 bases lay between the germline ends. The CDR3 DNA reads TGTGCCAGCAGTTCGAGTTCTAGCGTGGATACGCAGTATTTT. Protein: CASSSSSSVDTQYF.

This chain connects TRBV7-9 to TRBJ2-1; D may be TRBD1 (6 bases). The V end was cut by 5 bases, the J end by 7 bases, with 12 bases between. This CDR3 spans 13 amino acids. The germline V gene encodes CDR1 SEHNR and CDR2 FQNEAQ (reference sequence). The CDR3 spells CASSELTGNEQFF. The CDR3, as DNA: TGTGCCAGCAGCGAGTTAACAGGGAATGAGCAGTTCTTC.